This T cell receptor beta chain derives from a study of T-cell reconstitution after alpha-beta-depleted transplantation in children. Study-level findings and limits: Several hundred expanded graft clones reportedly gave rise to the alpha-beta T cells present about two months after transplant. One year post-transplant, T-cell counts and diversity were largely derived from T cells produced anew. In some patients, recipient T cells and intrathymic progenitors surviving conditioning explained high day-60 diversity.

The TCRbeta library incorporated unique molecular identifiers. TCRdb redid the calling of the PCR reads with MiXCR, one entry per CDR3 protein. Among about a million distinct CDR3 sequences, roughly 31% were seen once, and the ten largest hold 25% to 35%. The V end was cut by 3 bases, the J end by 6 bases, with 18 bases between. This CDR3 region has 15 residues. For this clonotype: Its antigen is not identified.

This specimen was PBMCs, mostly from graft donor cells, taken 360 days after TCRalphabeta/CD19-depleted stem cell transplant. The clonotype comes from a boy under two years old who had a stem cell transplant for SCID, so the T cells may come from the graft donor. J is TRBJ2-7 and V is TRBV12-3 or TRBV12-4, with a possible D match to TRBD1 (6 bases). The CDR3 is CASSFIVAQGGEQYF. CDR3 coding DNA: TGTGCCAGCAGTTTTATAGTAGCACAGGGTGGCGAGCAGTACTTC.